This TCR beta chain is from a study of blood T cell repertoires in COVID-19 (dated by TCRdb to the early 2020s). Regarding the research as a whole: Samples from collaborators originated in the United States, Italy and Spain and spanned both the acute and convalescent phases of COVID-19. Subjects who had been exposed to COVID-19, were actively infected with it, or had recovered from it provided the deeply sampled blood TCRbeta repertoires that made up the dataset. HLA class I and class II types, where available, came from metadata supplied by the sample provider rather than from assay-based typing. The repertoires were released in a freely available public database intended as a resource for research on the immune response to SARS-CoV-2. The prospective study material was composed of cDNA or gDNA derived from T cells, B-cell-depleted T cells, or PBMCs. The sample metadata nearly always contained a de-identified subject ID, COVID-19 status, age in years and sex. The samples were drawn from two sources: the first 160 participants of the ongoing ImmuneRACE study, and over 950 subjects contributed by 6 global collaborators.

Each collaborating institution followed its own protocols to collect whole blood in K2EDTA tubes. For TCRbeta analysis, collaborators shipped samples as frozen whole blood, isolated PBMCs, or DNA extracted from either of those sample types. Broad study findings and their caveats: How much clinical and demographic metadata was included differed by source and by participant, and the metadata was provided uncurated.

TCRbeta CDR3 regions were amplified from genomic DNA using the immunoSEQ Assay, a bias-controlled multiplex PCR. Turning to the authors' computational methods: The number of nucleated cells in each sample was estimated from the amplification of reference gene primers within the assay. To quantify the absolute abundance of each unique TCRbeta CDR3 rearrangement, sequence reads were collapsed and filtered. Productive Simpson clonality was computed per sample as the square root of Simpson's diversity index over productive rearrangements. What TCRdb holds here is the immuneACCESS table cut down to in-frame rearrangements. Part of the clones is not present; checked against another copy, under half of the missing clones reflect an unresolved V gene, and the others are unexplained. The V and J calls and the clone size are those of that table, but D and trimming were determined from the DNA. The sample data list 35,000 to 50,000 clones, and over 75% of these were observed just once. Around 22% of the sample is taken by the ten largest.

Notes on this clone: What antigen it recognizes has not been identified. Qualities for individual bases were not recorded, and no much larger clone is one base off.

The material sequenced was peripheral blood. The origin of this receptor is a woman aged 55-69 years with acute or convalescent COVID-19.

CDR3 sequence: CATSRNEGARSNQPQHF. The DNA sequence is TGTGCCACCAGCCGGAACGAGGGGGCGAGGAGCAATCAGCCCCAGCATTTT. Recombination connected TRBV15 to TRBJ1-5, with 7 bases aligning to TRBD1. Clipping removes 5 bases from V and 1 base from J, with 11 as the unmatched junction base count. The germline V gene (reference sequence) supplies CDR1 LNHNV and CDR2 YYDKDF. The cysteine opens and the phenylalanine closes a CDR3 of 17 amino acids. Only the CDR3 DNA stays, 51 bases, in frame from base 1.